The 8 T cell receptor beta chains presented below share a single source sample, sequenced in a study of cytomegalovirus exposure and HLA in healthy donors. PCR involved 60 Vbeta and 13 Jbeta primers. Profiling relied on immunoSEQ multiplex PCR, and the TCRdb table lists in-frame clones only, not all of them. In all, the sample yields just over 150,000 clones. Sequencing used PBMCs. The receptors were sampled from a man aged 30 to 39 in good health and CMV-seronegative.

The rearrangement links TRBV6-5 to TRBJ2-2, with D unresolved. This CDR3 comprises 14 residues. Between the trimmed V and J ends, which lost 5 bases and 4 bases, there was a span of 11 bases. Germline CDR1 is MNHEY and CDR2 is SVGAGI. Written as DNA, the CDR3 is TGTGCCAGCAGTCGACTGTCGGGCACCGGGGAGCTGTTTTTT. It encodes CASSRLSGTGELFF.

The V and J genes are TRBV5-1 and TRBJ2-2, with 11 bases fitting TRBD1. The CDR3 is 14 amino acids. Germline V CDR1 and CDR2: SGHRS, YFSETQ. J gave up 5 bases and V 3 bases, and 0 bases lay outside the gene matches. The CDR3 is CASSWDRGTGELFF. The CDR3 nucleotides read TGCGCCAGCAGCTGGGACAGGGGGACCGGGGAGCTGTTTTTT. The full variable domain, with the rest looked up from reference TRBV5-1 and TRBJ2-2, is KAGVTQTPRYLIKTRGQQVTLSCSPISGHRSVSWYQQTPGQGLQFLFEYFSETQRNKGNFPGRFSGRQFSNSRSEMNVSTLELGDSALYLCASSWDRGTGELFFGEGSRLTVL.

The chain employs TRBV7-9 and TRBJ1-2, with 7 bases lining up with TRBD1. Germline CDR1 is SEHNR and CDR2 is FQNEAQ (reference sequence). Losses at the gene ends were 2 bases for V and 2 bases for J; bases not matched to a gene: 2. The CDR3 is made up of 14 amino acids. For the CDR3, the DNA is TGTGCCAGCAGCTTAACGACAGGGAACTATGGCTACACCTTC. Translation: CASSLTTGNYGYTF.

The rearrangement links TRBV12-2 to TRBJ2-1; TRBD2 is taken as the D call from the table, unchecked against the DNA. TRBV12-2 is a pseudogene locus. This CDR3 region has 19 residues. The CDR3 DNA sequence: TGTGCAAGTCTGGGTCGTTCGAGCGGGAGAGATCTGCGGGGCAATGAGCAGTTCTTC. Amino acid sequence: CASLGRSSGRDLRGNEQFF.

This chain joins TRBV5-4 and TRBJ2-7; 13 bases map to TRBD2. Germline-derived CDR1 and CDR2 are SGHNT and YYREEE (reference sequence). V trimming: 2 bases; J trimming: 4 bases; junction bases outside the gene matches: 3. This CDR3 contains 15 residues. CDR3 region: CASSLGLAGVYEQYF. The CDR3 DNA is TGTGCCAGCAGCTTAGGACTAGCGGGAGTATACGAGCAGTACTTC.

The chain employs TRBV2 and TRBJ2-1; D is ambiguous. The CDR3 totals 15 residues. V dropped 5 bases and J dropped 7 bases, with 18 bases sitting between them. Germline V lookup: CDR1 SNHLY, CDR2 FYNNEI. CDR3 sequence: CASSRNSWVSNEQFF. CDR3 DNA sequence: TGTGCCAGCAGTCGTAATAGCTGGGTATCGAATGAGCAGTTCTTC.

The CDR3 DNA follows: TGTGCCAGTAGTCCCGGGACTAGCGGGAGTTGGGTGGGCACAGATACGCAGTATTTT. It specifies CASSPGTSGSWVGTDTQYF. The rearrangement joins TRBV19 to TRBJ2-3; 14 nucleotides align to TRBD2. The CDR3 runs 19 residues. Per the germline V gene, CDR1 is LNHDA and CDR2 is SQIVND (reference sequence). The J segment lost 1 base and the V segment lost 5 bases, leaving 11 bases of the junction unmatched.

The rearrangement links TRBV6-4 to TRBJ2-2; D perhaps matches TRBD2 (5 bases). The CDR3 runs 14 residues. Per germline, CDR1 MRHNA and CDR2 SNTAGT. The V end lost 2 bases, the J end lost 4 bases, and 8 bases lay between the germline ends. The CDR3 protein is CASSDGSTTGELFF. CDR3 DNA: TGTGCCAGCAGTGACGGGAGTACCACCGGGGAGCTGTTTTTT.